The clone carrying this T cell receptor beta chain was observed a single time. At one end the junction does not follow the germline gene, possibly because of a read error. Germline V lookup: CDR1 MNHNS, CDR2 SASEGT. The CDR3 sequence is 16 residues long. This specimen belongs to a study of blood T cell repertoires in COVID-19. Assay: immunoSEQ multiplex PCR; the TCRdb copy retains only in-frame clones and omits some. Found here are about 250,000 clones, more than 70% of them singletons; the top ten hold roughly 8.8%. Source material: peripheral blood. This receptor was obtained from a man in his forties or fifties with active or convalescent COVID-19. This chain uses TRBV6-1 with TRBJ2-7; 8 positions match TRBD2. The CDR3 loop reads CASSKALGTSSYEQYF. The CDR3 DNA follows: TGTGCCAGCAGTAAAGCCCTCGGGACTAGCTCCTACGAGCAGTACTTC.